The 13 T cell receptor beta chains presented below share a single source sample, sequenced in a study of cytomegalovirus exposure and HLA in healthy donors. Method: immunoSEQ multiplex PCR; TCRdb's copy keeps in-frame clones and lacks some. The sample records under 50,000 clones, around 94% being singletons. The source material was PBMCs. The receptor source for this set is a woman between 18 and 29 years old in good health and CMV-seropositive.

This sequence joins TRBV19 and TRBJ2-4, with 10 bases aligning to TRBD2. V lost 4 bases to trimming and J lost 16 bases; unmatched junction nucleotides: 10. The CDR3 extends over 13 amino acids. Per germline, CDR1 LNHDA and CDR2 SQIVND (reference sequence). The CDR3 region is CASSTQSGRALYF. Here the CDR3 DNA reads TGTGCCAGTAGTACCCAAAGCGGGAGGGCCTTATACTTC.

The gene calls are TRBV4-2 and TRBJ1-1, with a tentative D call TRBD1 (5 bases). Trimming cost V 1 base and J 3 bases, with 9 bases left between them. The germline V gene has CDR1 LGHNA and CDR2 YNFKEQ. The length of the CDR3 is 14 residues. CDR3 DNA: TGTGCCAGCAGCCAAGCGGGAGGGGACACTGAAGCTTTCTTT. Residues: CASSQAGGDTEAFF.

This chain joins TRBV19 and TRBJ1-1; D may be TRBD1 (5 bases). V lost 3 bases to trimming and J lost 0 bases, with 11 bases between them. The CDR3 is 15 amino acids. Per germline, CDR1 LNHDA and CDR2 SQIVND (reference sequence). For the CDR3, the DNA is TGTGCCAGTAGTATTTGGGGCCAGATGAACACTGAAGCTTTCTTT. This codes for CASSIWGQMNTEAFF.

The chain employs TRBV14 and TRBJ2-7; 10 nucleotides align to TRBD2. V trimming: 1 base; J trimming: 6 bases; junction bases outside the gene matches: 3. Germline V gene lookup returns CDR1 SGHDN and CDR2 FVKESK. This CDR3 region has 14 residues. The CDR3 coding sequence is TGTGCCAGCAGCCAAGGGCCTAGCGGGAGCGAGCAGTACTTC. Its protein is CASSQGPSGSEQYF.

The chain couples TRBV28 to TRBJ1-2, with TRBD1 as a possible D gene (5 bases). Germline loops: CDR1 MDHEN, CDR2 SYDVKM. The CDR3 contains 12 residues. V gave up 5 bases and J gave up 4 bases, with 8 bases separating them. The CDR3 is CASSTDSYGYTF. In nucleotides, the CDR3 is TGTGCCAGCAGTACCGACAGCTATGGCTACACCTTC.

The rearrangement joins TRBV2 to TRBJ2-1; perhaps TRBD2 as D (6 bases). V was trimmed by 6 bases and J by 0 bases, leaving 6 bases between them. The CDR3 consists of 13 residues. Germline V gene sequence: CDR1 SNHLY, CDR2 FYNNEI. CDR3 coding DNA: TGTGCCAGCAGCGGGAGCTCCTACAATGAGCAGTTCTTC. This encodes CASSGSSYNEQFF.

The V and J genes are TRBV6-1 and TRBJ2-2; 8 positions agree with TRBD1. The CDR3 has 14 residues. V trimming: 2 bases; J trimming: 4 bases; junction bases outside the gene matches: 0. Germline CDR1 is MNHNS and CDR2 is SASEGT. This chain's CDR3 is CASSEQGATGELFF. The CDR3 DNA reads TGTGCCAGCAGTGAACAGGGGGCCACCGGGGAGCTGTTTTTT.

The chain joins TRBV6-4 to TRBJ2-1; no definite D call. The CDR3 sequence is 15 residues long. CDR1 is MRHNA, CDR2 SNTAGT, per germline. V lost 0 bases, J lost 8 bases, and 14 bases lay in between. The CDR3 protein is CASSDSSDGIHEQFF. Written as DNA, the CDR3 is TGTGCCAGCAGTGACTCTAGTGATGGTATCCATGAGCAGTTCTTC.

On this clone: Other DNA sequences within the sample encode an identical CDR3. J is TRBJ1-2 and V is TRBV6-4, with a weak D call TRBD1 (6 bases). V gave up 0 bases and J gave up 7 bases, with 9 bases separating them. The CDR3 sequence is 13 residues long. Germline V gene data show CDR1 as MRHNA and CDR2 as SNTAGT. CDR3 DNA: TGTGCCAGCAGTGACTCGGAAGGGGGTGGCTACACCTTC. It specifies CASSDSEGGGYTF.

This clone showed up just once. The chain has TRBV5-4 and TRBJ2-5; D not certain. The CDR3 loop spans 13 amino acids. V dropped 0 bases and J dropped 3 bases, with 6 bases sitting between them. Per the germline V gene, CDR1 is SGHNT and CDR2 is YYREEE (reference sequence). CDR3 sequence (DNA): TGTGCCAGCAGCTTGGGCACAAAAGAGACCCAGTACTTC. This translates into CASSLGTKETQYF.

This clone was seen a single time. The CDR3 DNA is TGTGCCAGAAGCCCCATCACTAGCGGGAGGTACCCCTACGAGCAGTACTTC. Its protein product is CARSPITSGRYPYEQYF. The chain couples TRBV5-3 to TRBJ2-7; 12 positions match TRBD2. Being an ORF, TRBV5-3 has a function that is uncertain. V shed 4 bases and J 2 bases; nucleotides not matched to a gene: 10. The CDR3 consists of 17 residues.

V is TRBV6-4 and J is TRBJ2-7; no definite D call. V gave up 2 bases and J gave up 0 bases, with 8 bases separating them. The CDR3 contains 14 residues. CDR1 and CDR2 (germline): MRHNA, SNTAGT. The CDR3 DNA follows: TGTGCCAGCAGTGACCAGATGCCCTCCTACGAGCAGTACTTC. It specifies CASSDQMPSYEQYF.

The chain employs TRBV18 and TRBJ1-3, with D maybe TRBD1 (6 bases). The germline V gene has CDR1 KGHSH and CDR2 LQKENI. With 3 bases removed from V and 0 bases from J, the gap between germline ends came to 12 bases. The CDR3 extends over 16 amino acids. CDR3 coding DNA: TGTGCCAGCTCACCTTCCGGGACAAACTCTGGAAACACCATATATTTT. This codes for CASSPSGTNSGNTIYF.